The source of this T cell receptor (beta chain) is a study of blood T cell repertoires in COVID-19 (TCRdb year 2020). Study-level background: Collaborator samples came from the United States, Italy and Spain and covered acute and convalescent phases of COVID-19. The prospective study material was composed of cDNA or gDNA derived from T cells, B-cell-depleted T cells, or PBMCs. Subjects who had been exposed to COVID-19, were actively infected with it, or had recovered from it provided the deeply sampled blood TCRbeta repertoires that made up the dataset. A freely available public database, intended as a resource for researchers studying the immune response to SARS-CoV-2, is where the repertoires were released. The samples were drawn from two sources: the first 160 participants of the ongoing ImmuneRACE study, and some 1,300 subjects contributed by 6 global collaborators. A de-identified subject ID, COVID-19 status, age in years and sex were almost always included in the sample metadata. Where available, HLA class I and class II types were obtained from metadata supplied by the sample provider rather than from assay-based typing.

Another Seattle source contributed samples from volunteer blood donors who had recovered from COVID-19. The collaborating institutions used their own protocols to collect whole blood in K2EDTA tubes. Collaborator samples were shipped for TCRbeta analysis as frozen whole blood, isolated PBMCs, or DNA extracted from either sample type. TCRbeta CDR3 regions were amplified from genomic DNA using the immunoSEQ Assay, a bias-controlled multiplex PCR. The authors processed their data as follows. Within the assay, amplification of reference gene primers was used to estimate how many nucleated cells each sample contained. To quantify the absolute abundance of each unique TCRbeta CDR3 rearrangement, sequence reads were collapsed and filtered. For each sample, productive Simpson clonality was calculated as the square root of Simpson's diversity index over productive rearrangements. As stored in TCRdb, this immuneACCESS dataset retains in-frame rearrangements with V and J assigned. A fraction of the clones does not appear; measured against another copy, unresolved V genes explain less than half of the discrepancy, and the remainder lacks a known reason. V and J calls plus clone size are reproduced from that table; the DNA served to infer D and trimming. The sample records about 150,000 clones, around 73% of which are singletons. Around 9.9% of the sample is held by the ten biggest clonotypes.

This clone was detected many times. What antigen it recognizes has not been identified. There are no base qualities to consult, and no much larger clone falls within one base. The CDR3 numbers 15 residues from cysteine through phenylalanine. Only CDR3 DNA is held: 45 bases, read in frame from base 1. V loses 5 bases of germline sequence and J loses 3 bases, and the interval between the two ends is 13 bases. From a lookup of the germline V gene (reference sequence), CDR1 and CDR2 are LNHDA and SQIVND. Results and caveats for the whole study, not just this receptor: The quantity of clinical and demographic metadata differed by source and by participant and was supplied without curation.

The sequence derives from a man aged 60 to 69 who had recovered from COVID-19. Recombination connected TRBV19 to TRBJ1-4, with the D gene call left open. The specimen sequenced was peripheral blood. CDR3 region: CASSSGGQPNEKLFF. The nucleotide sequence reads TGTGCCAGTAGTTCCGGCGGGCAGCCTAATGAAAAACTGTTTTTT. The entire variable domain, with the stretches around the CDR3 drawn from the reference TRBV19 and TRBJ1-4 proteins, is DGGITQSPKYLFRKEGQNVTLSCEQNLNHDAMYWYRQDPGQGLRLIYYSQIVNDFQKGDIAEGYSVSREKKESFPLTVTSAQKNPTAFYLCASSSGGQPNEKLFFGSGTQLSVL.